This note documents a single T cell receptor (beta chain) sequence. This clonotype was recorded at least ten times. Its antigen is unknown. No base quality information exists; no much larger clone differs at one position. Stable Graves' hyperthyroidism was defined as the absence of progression to ophthalmopathy over 18 months of follow-up. Hyperthyroidism patients were aged 18 to 65 years and newly diagnosed, with disease duration of less than 2 months. Any patient with an uncontrolled infection, another autoimmune disease, pregnancy or lactation was excluded. Diagnoses were established on the basis of clinical symptoms, serum thyroxine and TRAb, thyroid ultrasound, and orbital computed tomography. PBMCs were isolated from 10 ml of fresh peripheral blood by Ficoll-Paque density gradient centrifugation. Total RNA was extracted with Trizol reagent, and quality was checked on an Agilent 2100 Bioanalyzer.

This entry belongs to a study of T cells in Graves' hyperthyroidism and ophthalmopathy (dated by TCRdb to between 2018 and 2021). Turning to the overall study: Peripheral blood samples were taken at initial diagnosis, before any treatment was given. To identify TCR V-J signatures that set the groups apart, the researchers used a discovery cohort of 100 or so patients, made up of 40 to 45 with Graves' ophthalmopathy and 57 with stable Graves' hyperthyroidism. Prospective prediction of ophthalmopathy was tested in an independent validation cohort consisting of roughly 19 hyperthyroidism patients and 17 patients who later progressed to ophthalmopathy. According to the paper, TCR Vbeta CDR3 sequencing was carried out on 135 peripheral blood samples, which came from under 50 ophthalmopathy, some 73 hyperthyroidism and roughly 17 progressor patients. After blood sampling, hyperthyroidism patients were treated with methimazole at a starting dose of 30 mg daily, and ophthalmopathy patients were treated with high-dose intravenous methylprednisolone. For training and testing, the roughly 100 patients in the discovery cohort were randomly divided in a 7:3 ratio. The study also compared thyroid tissue and blood T-cell repertoires from about six Graves' hyperthyroidism patients. Findings and caveats that apply to the study as a whole: In cross-validation, a model built on a 13 V-J signature told ophthalmopathy apart from stable hyperthyroidism with approximately 90% sensitivity and approximately 81% specificity, and in testing the same model reached 80%/75%. Sample size was not statistically predetermined, and blinding of investigators to group allocation was not performed. Blood samples also contained most of the expanded thyroid clonotypes (frequency above 0.001), which suggests that blood repertoires may reflect thyroid immune responses. During validation, the model predicted progression to ophthalmopathy a median of approximately 7 months ahead of onset, with around 65% sensitivity and roughly 72% specificity.

TCR beta CDR3 regions were amplified from RNA transcripts. A first-round RT-PCR of the TCR CDR3 used the HTBI primer set with the Qiagen OneStep RT-PCR kit. Libraries were constructed in a second round of multiplex PCR, after which size selection and purification were performed. Paired-end sequencing of the libraries was performed with 100 bp reads on an Illumina HiSeq2000. On the study's bioinformatics: SOAPnuke was used to process the raw data, with reads discarded if the reads contained adapters or uncalled bases, had a mean Phred below 15, or lacked an exact constant-primer or identifier match. COPE v1.2.5 was used to merge the high-quality paired reads, and each unique nucleotide sequence was defined as a clonotype. MiTCR v1.1 was used to align clonotypes to the IMGT TRBV, TRBD and TRBJ reference segments. The analysis included only V-J combinations with a frequency above 0.0001, which together covered 99% to 99.2% of the repertoires. A TCS score was defined as the ratio between F50 (clonal expansion) and ExV (chaos), using BLOSUM62-based TCRdist between CDR3 peptides within each V-J. Welch's t-statistics and random forest reduced fewer than 600 V-J features to 13, which were used in a naive Bayes classifier (R e1071). TCRdb trimmed the raw reads at Q25, called clones with MiXCR and kept productive beta chains. Here each entry gathers all rows of one CDR3 protein and keeps the most common genes and DNA. The V and J calls, along with clone size, are taken from TCRdb and not from the paper's own processing. In all, the sample holds under 250,000 distinct CDR3 sequences, and about a sixth of those were seen once. Of the sample, about half is held by the ten largest clones.

Compared with germline, V lacks 5 bases and J lacks 10 bases; bases without a gene match: 5. The CDR3 goes from the cysteine to the phenylalanine over 12 residues. Of the read, only the CDR3 DNA is kept; its 36 bases are in frame from base 1. CDR1 and CDR2 were assigned from the germline V gene as SGHNT and YENEEA. This TCR derives from a woman aged 45-65 years with Graves' hyperthyroidism. Sequencing used blood. This chain joins TRBV11-3 to TRBJ2-1, with 7 bases matching TRBD2. The CDR3 is CASSLAGEEQFF. The DNA sequence follows: TGTGCCAGCAGCCTTGCGGGGGAAGAGCAGTTCTTC.